Listed here are 8 T cell receptor beta chains from one sample, sequenced in a study of somatic mutations in cytotoxic T cells in rheumatoid arthritis (dated by TCRdb to about 2017). Library creation used the immunoSEQ multiplex PCR assay. Held by TCRdb, this immuneACCESS table contains in-frame sequences only and omits some clones. Under half of the omission traces to an unresolved V gene where checked; the cause of the rest is unknown. The sample yields some 15,000 clones; approximately 75% were counted once. The ten most abundant clones make up approximately 12% of the sample. The sample was CD8+ T cells sorted from blood. The receptors here all came from an adult with rheumatoid arthritis.

V is TRBV5-1 and J is TRBJ1-5; D gene uncertain. CDR1 and CDR2 (germline): SGHRS, YFSETQ. The CDR3 spans 15 residues. V was pared by 3 bases and J by 4 bases, with 14 bases between. The CDR3 sequence is CASSSDNGPNQPQHF. As DNA, the CDR3 is TGCGCCAGCAGCTCCGATAATGGACCAAATCAGCCCCAGCATTTT.

The chain's CDR3 is CASSQEERGSYGYTF. The DNA for the CDR3 is TGTGCCAGCAGCCAAGAGGAACGGGGTAGCTATGGCTACACCTTC. The genes are TRBV4-2 and TRBJ1-2; D call uncertain. The CDR3 has 15 amino acids. Germline CDR1 reads LGHNA; CDR2 reads YNFKEQ. Trimming removed 0 bases at V and 4 bases at J, with 12 bases between.

The chain joins TRBV9 to TRBJ1-2; a weak D match, TRBD1 (5 bases). The CDR3 is 14 amino acids. Per the germline V gene, CDR1 is SGDLS and CDR2 is YYNGEE. V was pared by 6 bases and J by 2 bases, with 14 bases between. The chain's CDR3 is CASTTTVVNYGYTF. CDR3 nucleotides: TGTGCCAGCACAACGACAGTAGTAAACTATGGCTACACCTTC.

The chain joins TRBV7-6 to TRBJ2-5; 13 positions match TRBD2. Germline V gives CDR1 SGHVS, CDR2 FNYEAQ. The CDR3 runs to 16 residues. Trimming took 5 bases from V and 3 from J; bases not matched to a gene: 6. CDR3 DNA sequence: TGTGCCAGCAGCCCGAGACTAGCGGGGGGCAAAGAGACCCAGTACTTC. Translated, it gives CASSPRLAGGKETQYF.

The chain has TRBV7-8 and TRBJ2-7; maybe TRBD2 (7 bases). Germline V gene data show CDR1 as SGHVS and CDR2 as FQNEAQ. The CDR3 spans 14 residues. Trimming stripped 5 bases from V and 2 bases from J, with 13 bases between. The CDR3 DNA reads as TGTGCCAGCAGCGGCGGGGGACAACCCTACGAGCAGTACGTC. It is translated as CASSGGGQPYEQYV.

This chain uses TRBV4-1 with TRBJ2-7; 9 bases align to TRBD1. J was trimmed by 2 bases and V by 4 bases; bases with no gene match: 6. The CDR3 runs to 15 residues. CDR1 is MGHRA and CDR2 is YSYEKL in the germline V gene. The CDR3 DNA reads as TGCGCCAGCAGCCTCACCGGGACAGGGACCTACGAGCAGTACTTC. This translates into CASSLTGTGTYEQYF.

The genes are TRBV28 and TRBJ2-1, with D possibly being TRBD2 (5 bases). The ends were cut back, 10 bases at V and 6 bases at J, with 16 bases in the middle. Per the germline V gene, CDR1 is MDHEN and CDR2 is SYDVKM. The CDR3 length is 13 residues. The CDR3 nucleotides read TGTGCCATCACCCGAGCGCTAGCCAATGAGCAGTTCTTC. Its translation is CAITRALANEQFF.

About this clone itself: Other DNA sequences within the sample encode an identical CDR3. This rearrangement joins TRBV6-1 to TRBJ2-2, with D tentatively TRBD1 or TRBD2 (5 bases each). CDR1 is MNHNS and CDR2 is SASEGT in the germline V gene. V was clipped by 0 bases and J by 5 bases, with 13 bases between them. The CDR3 length is 16 residues. For the CDR3, the DNA is TGTGCCAGCAGTGAAGCCTTGGGGGAAGGGACCGGGGAGCTGTTTTTT. This codes for CASSEALGEGTGELFF.